This section outlines one T cell receptor (beta chain) sequence together with its context. The V gene's germline CDR1 is LGHNA and CDR2 YSLEER. This CDR3 comprises 17 residues. V was cut by 2 bases and J by 0 bases, with 16 bases left in between. This sample was taken from a study of CD8 T cells in Susac syndrome. Random hexamers were used to reverse transcribe an amount of roughly 0.45 to 1 ug RNA. An immunoSEQ multiplex PCR amplified TCR beta CDR3 over 54 Vbeta and 13 Jbeta. In TCRdb, the immunoSEQ multiplex PCR reads were re-called with MiXCR into one record per CDR3 protein. The sample has about 300,000 distinct CDR3 sequences, roughly 85% seen once; the top ten hold around 0.21%. CD8+ and CD4+ T cells from blood underwent TCR beta sequencing, which was carried out in a high-throughput format. Those who served as multiple sclerosis controls were treatment-naive patients with stable or active relapsing-remitting disease. TEMRA cells underwent FACS enrichment and CD8+ and CD4+ T cells underwent negative isolation.

Source material: CD8+ T cells from PBMCs. The chain is built from TRBV4-3 and TRBJ1-2, with TRBD1 as a possible D gene (5 bases). The TCR sequence derives from a human donor with multiple sclerosis. The CDR3 bases are TGCGCCAGCAGCCAAAAGGGCGCGGGGCTAACTAACTATGGCTACACCTTC. Encoded protein: CASSQKGAGLTNYGYTF.